This TCR beta chain was documented in a study of graft-versus-host responses after intestinal transplantation. On the study more broadly: The study gave all recipients anti-thymocyte globulin induction, then tacrolimus and steroids for approximately three years. Findings and caveats of the study: Declining HvG levels early post-transplant were linked to peak circulating GvH clone levels. Clonal ratios of graft-versus-host to host-versus-graft in allografts were high for patients exhibiting graft-donor T cell macrochimerism. Analysis identified GvH clones in recipient marrow, with some appearing first in ileum or blood.

Germline values: CDR1 SGHTS, CDR2 YDEGEE. The CDR3 runs to 14 residues. Trimming cost V 2 bases and J 1 base, with 9 bases left between them. In its sample, this clone was seen once. The target antigen is unknown. The protocol was immunoSEQ multiplex PCR, while the TCRdb copy is restricted to in-frame clones and leaves out a portion. Seen here are around 95,000 clones, roughly 87% observed once, and the top ten hold around 1%. The source material was unstimulated CD4+ T cells sorted from spleen or lymph node cells, sampled before transplant. This chain links TRBV5-8 with TRBJ1-2; a weak D match, TRBD1 (5 bases). The TCR was taken from a human donor who was the organ donor for an intestinal transplant. In DNA form, the CDR3 reads TGTGCCAGCAGCTTAAAGACAGATAACTATGGCTACACCTTC. Its protein is CASSLKTDNYGYTF.